The clone carrying this T cell receptor (beta chain) was seen a single time. Its antigen is still unknown. The sample comes from a study of OX40 agonist ivuxolimab in advanced cancers. The overall study: Dosing consisted of intravenous ivuxolimab at 0.01 to 10 mg/kg every 2 weeks.

The repertoire was sequenced with immunoSEQ multiplex PCR; TCRdb's copy has only in-frame clones and lacks some. This sample has 50,000 or so clones; approximately 88% occur once, and the top ten carry under 15%. Study-level points and caveats: Relatively little clonal expansion, among the lowest observed, appeared in partial responders at 0.1-3.0 mg/kg. The CD4+ and CD8+ T cells in the blood had expanded clonally by week 6 at 0.1 to 3.0 mg/kg.

The CDR3 covers 14 residues. CDR1 SNHLY and CDR2 FYNNEI come from the germline V gene. V shed 6 bases, J shed 3 bases, and the junction held 4 bases outside the gene matches. The sample consisted of CD4+ or CD8+ T cells sorted from blood, taken in a trial of the OX40 agonist ivuxolimab. The chain links TRBV2 to TRBJ2-7; the match to TRBD2 covers 11 bases. This clonotype was obtained from an adult with an advanced solid tumor such as melanoma, head and neck, liver or kidney cancer. The CDR3, as DNA: TGTGCCAGCAGCATCGGGACTAGCGGCTACGAGCAGTACGTC. It encodes CASSIGTSGYEQYV.